These 10 T cell receptor beta chains were sequenced from one sample in a study of blood T cells in healthy people across ages. A second PCR of about 7 to 11 cycles used a sample-barcoded 5' primer and a J-beta primer mix. TCRdb re-called the 5' RACE reads through MiXCR, storing one row per CDR3 protein. The sample consists of 500,000 to 600,000 distinct CDR3 sequences, roughly 29% of them appearing once. The sequenced material came from blood. The receptors shown here come from a woman between 65 and 79 years old in good health.

The chain has TRBV19 and TRBJ1-1, with D possibly matching TRBD1 (5 bases). The CDR3 has 11 amino acids. Trimming shortened V by 10 bases and J by 6 bases, and 12 bases separated the two germline ends. Germline values: CDR1 LNHDA, CDR2 SQIVND (reference sequence). DNA for the CDR3: TGTGCCATTTTCAGGGTCGCTGAAGCTTTCTTT. Translated, it gives CAIFRVAEAFF.

V gene TRBV2 combines with J gene TRBJ2-5, with D possibly TRBD1 on 6 matching bases. This CDR3 comprises 14 residues. Looked up from germline, CDR1 is SNHLY and CDR2 is FYNNEI. The V end was cut by 10 bases, the J end by 2 bases, with 17 bases between. CDR3 sequence (DNA): TGTGCCACAGCGTACTTTAGGGGGCAAGAGACCCAGTACTTC. Translating it yields CATAYFRGQETQYF.

The gene calls are TRBV7-8 and TRBJ2-4, with unresolved D. From germline, CDR1 is SGHVS and CDR2 FQNEAQ. The CDR3 totals 14 residues. V lost 3 bases to trimming and J lost 2 bases, with 8 bases between them. The CDR3 sequence: CASSLDLPKNIQYF. DNA of the CDR3: TGTGCCAGCAGCTTGGATTTGCCCAAAAACATTCAGTACTTC.

The chain uses TRBV20-1 and TRBJ2-5, with 7 positions matching TRBD1. CDR3 length equals 13 residues. Trimming removed 6 bases from V and 5 bases from J; junction bases left unmatched: 9. In germline, CDR1 is DFQATT, CDR2 SNEGSKA (reference sequence). The CDR3 reads CSAPTGTHETQYF. As DNA, the CDR3 is TGCAGTGCCCCGACAGGGACCCACGAGACCCAGTACTTC.

This clonotype was seen a handful of times. V is TRBV2 and J is TRBJ2-5; D unclear. Judging by the DNA end, TRBJ2-1 fits better; the J call may be wrong. This CDR3 contains 12 residues. Per the germline V gene, CDR1 is SNHLY and CDR2 is FYNNEI. CDR3 amino acids: CASSEFALEQFF. In DNA, the CDR3 is TGTGCCAGCAGTGAATTTGCATTGGAGCAGTTCTTC.

The chain joins TRBV7-2 to TRBJ2-3; TRBD2 agrees at 9 bases. V dropped 1 base and J dropped 6; count of bases not matched to a gene: 11. There are 17 residues in the CDR3. CDR1 SGHTA and CDR2 FQGNSA come from the germline V gene. CDR3 sequence (DNA): TGTGCCAGCAGCTTAGTAGGTGGGGCTAGCGGGGCGGATACGCAGTATTTT. The encoded protein is CASSLVGGASGADTQYF.

This clonotype was seen only a few times. The rearrangement links TRBV5-1 to TRBJ2-1, with D unclear. CDR1 SGHRS and CDR2 YFSETQ come from the germline V gene. Trimming took 0 bases from V and 0 from J, leaving 7 bases between them. The CDR3 extends over 15 amino acids. CDR3 nucleotides: TGCGCCAGCAGCTTGGTGCTGAGCTCCTACAATGAGCAGTTCTTC. Translating gives CASSLVLSSYNEQFF.

The chain carries TRBV6-2 or TRBV6-3 and TRBJ2-1; TRBD2 aligns across 8 bases. This CDR3 contains 17 residues. Germline CDR1 MNHEY, CDR2 SVGEGT. V trimming: 0 bases; J trimming: 3 bases; junction bases outside the gene matches: 7. The CDR3: CASSYSKGGGSYNEQFF. Written as DNA, the CDR3 is TGTGCCAGCAGTTACTCGAAGGGCGGGGGGAGCTACAATGAGCAGTTCTTC.

The chain carries TRBV20-1 and TRBJ2-7, with D perhaps TRBD2 (6 bases). Trimming removed 1 base at V and 6 bases at J, with 10 bases between. Germline values: CDR1 DFQATT, CDR2 SNEGSKA (reference sequence). The CDR3 extends over 12 amino acids. The chain's CDR3 is CSARVWGGEQYF. CDR3 in DNA: TGCAGTGCTAGAGTTTGGGGAGGCGAGCAGTACTTC.

This clonotype has a handful of counts. The rearrangement joins TRBV27 to TRBJ2-1; D is undetermined. Trimming removed 1 base from V and 4 bases from J, with 11 bases in between. Germline values: CDR1 MNHEY, CDR2 SMNVEV (reference sequence). The CDR3 length is 15 residues. The CDR3 loop reads CASSLWATDYNEQFF. For the CDR3, the DNA is TGTGCCAGCAGTTTATGGGCAACGGATTACAATGAGCAGTTCTTC.